This T cell receptor beta chain was observed in a study of cytotoxic CD8 clonotypes in ibrutinib-treated CLL. Whole-study findings and limits: Clonality increased with ibrutinib response but returned toward baseline at progression.

The germline V gene encodes CDR1 LNHNV and CDR2 YYDKDF (reference sequence). The CDR3 loop spans 13 amino acids. V gave up 3 bases and J gave up 5 bases, with 11 bases separating them. As regards this clone: Its antigen is still unknown.

Genomic DNA in a quantity of about 2.1 micrograms was derived from cryopreserved PBMCs for TCR beta libraries. TCRdb keeps only in-frame clones here, not all; method: immunoSEQ multiplex PCR. Of about 300,000 clones in the sample, approximately 76% are singletons; the top ten hold approximately 5.1%. The specimen was PBMCs, collected at disease progression, from a patient treated with ibrutinib. This rearrangement joins TRBV15 to TRBJ2-7; D possibly matches TRBD1 or TRBD2 (6 bases each). This clonotype was obtained from a human donor with chronic lymphocytic leukemia. CDR3 bases: TGTGCCACCAGCAGCGGGGGCAGGAACGAGCAGTACTTC. Its translation: CATSSGGRNEQYF.